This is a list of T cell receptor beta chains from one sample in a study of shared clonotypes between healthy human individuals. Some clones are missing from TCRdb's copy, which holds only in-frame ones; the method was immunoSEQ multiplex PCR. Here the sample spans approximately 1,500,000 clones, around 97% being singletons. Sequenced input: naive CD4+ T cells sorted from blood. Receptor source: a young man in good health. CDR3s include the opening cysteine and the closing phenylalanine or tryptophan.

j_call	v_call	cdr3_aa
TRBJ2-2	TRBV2	CASKDSYTGELFF
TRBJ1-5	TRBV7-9	CASSTTGGSGNQPQHF
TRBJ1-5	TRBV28	CASSLGTGPLLNQPQHF
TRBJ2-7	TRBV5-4	CASSLGFSYEQYF
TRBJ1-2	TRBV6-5	CASGNYGYTF
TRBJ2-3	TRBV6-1	CASSVGRGPTDTQYF
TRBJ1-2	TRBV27	CASSFLDSNYGYTF
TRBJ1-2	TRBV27	CASSLRATYGYTF
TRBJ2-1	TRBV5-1	CASSLYNEQFF
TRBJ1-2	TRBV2	CASTAGGFGYTF
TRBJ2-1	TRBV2	CASSTPPPSTSGSYNEQFF
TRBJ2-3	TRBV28	CASSLRLWDWYF
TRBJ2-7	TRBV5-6	CASSEDPDRFKSSYEQYF
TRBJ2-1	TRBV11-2	CASSSGRLGTGRHNEQFF
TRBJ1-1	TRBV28	CASSLGARVSEAFF
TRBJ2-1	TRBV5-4	CASRAGTGGGNEQFF
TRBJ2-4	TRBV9	CASSVDRDRVDIQYF
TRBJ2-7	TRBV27	CASSRTLTPIYEQYF
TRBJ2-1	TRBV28	CASRKGQGRYNEQFF
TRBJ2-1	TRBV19	CASSAGTSPYNEQFF
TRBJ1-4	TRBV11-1	CASSFNRELGEKLFF
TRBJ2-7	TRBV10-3	CAISVPGTLEQYF
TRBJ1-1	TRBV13	CASSLGGAHTEAFF
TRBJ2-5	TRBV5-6	CASSPGLQVVTQYF
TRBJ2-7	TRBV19	CASTDRTGDFYEQYF
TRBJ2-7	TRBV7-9	CASSFPTGGEQYF
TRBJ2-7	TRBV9	CASSVAAGSSPYEQYF
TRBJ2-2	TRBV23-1	CASSQVPDTGELFF
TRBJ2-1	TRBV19	CASSKARTGELAYNEQFF
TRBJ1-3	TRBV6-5	CASTTGYPNTIYF
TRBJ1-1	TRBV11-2	CASSLPGRLNTEAFF
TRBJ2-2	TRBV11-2	CASSQTGELFF
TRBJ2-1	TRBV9	CASSVTSSLNEQFF
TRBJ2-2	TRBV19	CASSIDHTYPPGTSFTGELFF
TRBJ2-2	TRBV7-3	CASSARDRYTGELFF
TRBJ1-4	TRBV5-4	CASSLVPGTGNEKLFF
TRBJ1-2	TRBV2	CASQDFRHISPTGGYTF
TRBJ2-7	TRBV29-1	CSVTGTSGSYEQYF
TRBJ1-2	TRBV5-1	CASSLGTANYGYTF
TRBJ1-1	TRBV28	CASRERGDTEAFF
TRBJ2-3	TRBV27	CASSGLAGPTDTQYF
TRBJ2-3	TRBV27	CASKGLAGADTQYF
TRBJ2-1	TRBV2	CASSEGLGGGNEQFF
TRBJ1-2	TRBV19	CASSSQGGYGYTF
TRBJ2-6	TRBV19	CASSIHFQFSGANVLTF
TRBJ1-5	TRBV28	CASRRDRGWGQPQHF
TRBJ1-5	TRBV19	CASRLGQASNQPQHF
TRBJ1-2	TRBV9	CASSVGGSEGYTF
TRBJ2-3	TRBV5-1	CASSFQGTTDTQYF
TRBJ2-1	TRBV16	CASSQSGLAGYNEQFF
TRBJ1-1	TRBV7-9	CASSLAPGTGGTEAFF
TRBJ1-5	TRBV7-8	CASSSDNNPNQPQHF
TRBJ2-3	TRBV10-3	CAVAGGPGDTQYF
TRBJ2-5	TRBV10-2	CASRLAGVSKTQYF
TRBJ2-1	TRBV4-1	CASSQDLGINNEQFF
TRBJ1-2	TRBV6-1	CASSERGANYGYTF